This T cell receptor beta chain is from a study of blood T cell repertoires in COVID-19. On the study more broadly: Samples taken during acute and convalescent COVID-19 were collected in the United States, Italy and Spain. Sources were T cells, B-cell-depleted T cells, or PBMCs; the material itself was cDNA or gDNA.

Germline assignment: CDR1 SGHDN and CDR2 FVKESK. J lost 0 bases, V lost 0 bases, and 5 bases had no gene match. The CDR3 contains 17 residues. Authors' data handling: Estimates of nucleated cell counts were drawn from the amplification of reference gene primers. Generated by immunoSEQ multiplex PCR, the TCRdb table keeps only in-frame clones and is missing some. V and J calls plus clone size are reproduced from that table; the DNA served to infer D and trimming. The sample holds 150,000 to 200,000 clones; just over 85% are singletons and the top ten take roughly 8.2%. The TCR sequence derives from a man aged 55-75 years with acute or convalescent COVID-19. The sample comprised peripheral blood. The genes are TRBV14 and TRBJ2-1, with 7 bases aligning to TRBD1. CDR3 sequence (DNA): TGTGCCAGCAGCCAAGATAGGGGACAGATCTCCTACAATGAGCAGTTCTTC. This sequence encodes CASSQDRGQISYNEQFF.